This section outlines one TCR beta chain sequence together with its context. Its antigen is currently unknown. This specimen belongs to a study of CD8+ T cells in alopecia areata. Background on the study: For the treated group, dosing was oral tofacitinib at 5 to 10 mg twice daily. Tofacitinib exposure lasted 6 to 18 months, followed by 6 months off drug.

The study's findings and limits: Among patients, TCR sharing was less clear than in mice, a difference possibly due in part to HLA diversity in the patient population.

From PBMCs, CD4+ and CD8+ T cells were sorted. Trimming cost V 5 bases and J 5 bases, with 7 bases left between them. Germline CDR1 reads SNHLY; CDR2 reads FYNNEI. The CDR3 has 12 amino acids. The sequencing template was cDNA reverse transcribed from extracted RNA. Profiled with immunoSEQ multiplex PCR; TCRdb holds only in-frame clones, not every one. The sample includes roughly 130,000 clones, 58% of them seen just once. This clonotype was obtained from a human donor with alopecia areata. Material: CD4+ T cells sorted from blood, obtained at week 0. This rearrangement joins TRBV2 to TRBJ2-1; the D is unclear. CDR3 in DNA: TGTGCCAGCAGTCCTAGTGACAATGAGCAGTTCTTC. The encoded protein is CASSPSDNEQFF.